Here is one TCR beta chain with its context. No antigen is known for it. Per-base qualities were not stored, and no clone one base away is much larger. These data are taken from a study of neoadjuvant anti-PD-1 for oral cavity cancer (dated by TCRdb to the early 2020s). Describing the broader study: Before curative-intent surgical resection, most patients were given three to four biweekly doses of nivolumab at 3 mg/kg. Patients who did not progress were given a fourth nivolumab dose at about day 43 and had definitive surgical resection on days 50-56. Under RECIST 1.1, patients with complete response, partial response or stable disease were classed as responders, and patients with progression were classed as non-responders. There were approximately 12 patients in the parent correlative cohort, and the response rate was 33%. What the authors observed across the whole study: Only a few patients per response group were included in the TCR analyses, and larger cohorts for validation were called for by the authors. After neoadjuvant nivolumab, T cell clonality (Gini index) in PBMCs was significantly higher in non-responders than in responders. A higher pretreatment blood Treg/Th17 ratio correlated with both higher pretreatment blood TCRbeta clonality and lower post-treatment tumor TCRbeta clonality.

The label giving this sample's time point can be read as: before neoadjuvant nivolumab. None of the patients had received prior systemic or radiation treatment, and all were newly diagnosed with stage II-IVA oral cavity squamous cell carcinoma. Everyone in the cohort had locally advanced, HPV-negative oral cavity squamous cell carcinoma. Peripheral blood mononuclear cells were analyzed directly, without maintenance or expansion in culture. Samples were obtained from a longitudinal correlative study of a single-arm phase II trial of neoadjuvant nivolumab in oral cavity squamous cell carcinoma. Subject-matched pre- and post-treatment PBMCs and tumors from three responders and three non-responders underwent genomic DNA-based TCRbeta sequencing. Peripheral blood mononuclear cells were drawn once before nivolumab treatment and a second time after treatment, when surgery took place. The Maxwell RSC DNA from Cells kit was used to extract genomic DNA from PBMCs.

For deep sequencing of PBMC libraries, mostly about 450 ng of input genomic DNA was used, and six replicates were run per sample. The immunoSEQ hsTCRbeta kit was used to prepare TCRbeta libraries, following the manufacturer's instructions. The completed libraries were mixed into a single pool at 3 nM, then sequenced with an Illumina NovaSeq 6000 S4 flow cell. Processing in the source paper ran as follows. The immunoSEQ Analyzer handled quality control and preprocessing of the raw data. The analysis was restricted to productive rearrangements, with each unique CDR3 amino acid sequence defining a clonotype. Repertoire clonality was estimated as the Gini-Simpson index, computed with the R package tcR. Student's t test was used to compare Gini indices, while Pearson correlation assessed associations with tumor size change. TCRdb carries this immuneACCESS record with in-frame sequences only. Its versions omit some clonotypes, under half of them owing to an unresolved V gene in the studies checked, with the rest unexplained. D and trimming were read from the DNA, whereas the V and J calls and clone size are those reported in that table. For this sample the table gives roughly 16,000 clones, of which about three fifths were detected only once. The ten biggest clones cover approximately 2.6% of the sample.

The sample here was PBMCs, taken before nivolumab (anti-PD-1) treatment. This TCR derives from a person between 35 and 79 years old with oral cavity squamous cell carcinoma.

Here is the DNA: TGTGCCAGCAGTGAGGACAGGGAGGTGTTGGAGACCCAGTACTTC. It codes for CASSEDREVLETQYF. The chain employs TRBV2 and TRBJ2-5; 8 junctional bases match TRBD1. Its CDR3 holds 15 amino acids, cysteine through phenylalanine. Only the CDR3 region is kept as DNA, spanning 45 bases read in frame from base 1. From a lookup of the germline V gene, CDR1 and CDR2 are SNHLY and FYNNEI. Trimmed from V: 3 bases; trimmed from J: 5 bases; junction bases lacking a gene match: 8.